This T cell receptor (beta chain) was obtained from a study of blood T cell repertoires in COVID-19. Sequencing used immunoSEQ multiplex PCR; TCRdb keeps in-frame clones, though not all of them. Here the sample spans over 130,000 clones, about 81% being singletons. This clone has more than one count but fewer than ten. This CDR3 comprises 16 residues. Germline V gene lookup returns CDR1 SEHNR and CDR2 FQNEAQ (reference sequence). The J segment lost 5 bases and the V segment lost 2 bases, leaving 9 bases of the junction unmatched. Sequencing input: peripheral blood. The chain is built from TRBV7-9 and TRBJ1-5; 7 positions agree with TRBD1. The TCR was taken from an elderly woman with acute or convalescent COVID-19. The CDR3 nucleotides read TGTGCCAGCAGCTTAATGCGTGGGACAGCAGATCAGCCCCAGCATTTT. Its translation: CASSLMRGTADQPQHF. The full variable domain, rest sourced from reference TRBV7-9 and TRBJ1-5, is DTGVSQNPRHKITKRGQNVTFRCDPISEHNRLYWYRQTLGQGPEFLTYFQNEAQLEKSRLLSDRFSAERPKGSFSTLEIQRTEQGDSAMYLCASSLMRGTADQPQHFGDGTRLSIL.